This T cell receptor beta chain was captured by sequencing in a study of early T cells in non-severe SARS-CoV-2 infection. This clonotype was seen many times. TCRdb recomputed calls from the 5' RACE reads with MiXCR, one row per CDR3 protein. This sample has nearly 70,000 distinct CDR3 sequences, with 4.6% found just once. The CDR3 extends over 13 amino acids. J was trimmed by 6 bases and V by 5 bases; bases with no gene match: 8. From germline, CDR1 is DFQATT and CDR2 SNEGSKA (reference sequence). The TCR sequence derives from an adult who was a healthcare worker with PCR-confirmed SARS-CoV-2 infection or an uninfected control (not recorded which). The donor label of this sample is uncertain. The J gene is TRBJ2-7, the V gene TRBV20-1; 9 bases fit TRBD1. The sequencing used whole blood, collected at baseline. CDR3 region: CSAPGDREFEQYF. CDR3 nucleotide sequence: TGCAGTGCTCCAGGGGACAGGGAATTCGAGCAGTACTTC.